Below are 15 T cell receptor beta chains sequenced from a single sample in a study of cytomegalovirus exposure and HLA in healthy donors. It was with 60 Vbeta and 13 Jbeta primers that the PCR ran. TCRdb's table, derived via immunoSEQ multiplex PCR, lists solely in-frame clones and lacks some. This sample carries approximately 130,000 clones, just under 90% of them seen once, and the ten largest clones take roughly 5.2%. The sequencing input was PBMCs. All receptors derive from a woman aged 30 to 39 in good health and CMV-seronegative.

This chain joins TRBV19 and TRBJ2-5; the match to TRBD2 covers 11 bases. CDR3 size: 15 residues. CDR1 LNHDA and CDR2 SQIVND come from the germline V gene (reference sequence). With 5 bases clipped from V and 7 bases from J, the junction kept 9 bases outside the gene matches. The CDR3 here is CASSVVAGGPGTQYF. Here the CDR3 DNA reads TGTGCCAGTAGTGTGGTAGCGGGAGGGCCGGGGACCCAGTACTTC.

The CDR3 DNA reads as TGTGCCAGCAGTGAGCCCCTAGGTCAAGAGACCCAGTACTTC. This codes for CASSEPLGQETQYF. This sequence joins TRBV25-1 and TRBJ2-5, with unresolved D. The CDR3 loop spans 14 amino acids. CDR1 and CDR2 from the germline V gene are MGHDK and SYGVNS. The V gene lost 3 bases and the J gene lost 2 bases, with 10 bases spanning the gap. The whole variable domain, filled in from reference TRBV25-1 and TRBJ2-5, reads EADIYQTPRYLVIGTGKKITLECSQTMGHDKMYWYQQDPGMELHLIHYSYGVNSTEKGDLSSESTVSRIRTEHFPLTLESARPSHTSQYLCASSEPLGQETQYFGPGTRLLVL.

The genes are TRBV30 and TRBJ2-6, with 8 bases identical to TRBD1. V was pared by 2 bases and J by 0 bases, with 12 bases of the junction left unmatched. The CDR3 sequence is 19 residues long. The germline gives CDR1 GTSNPN, CDR2 SVGIG (reference sequence). The CDR3 region is CAWSTDRALLVSGANVLTF. In DNA, the CDR3 is TGTGCCTGGAGTACGGACAGGGCCCTGTTGGTCTCTGGGGCCAACGTCCTGACTTTC.

With respect to this clone: The junction does not match germline at one end; this may be a read error. In nucleotides, the CDR3 is TGTGCCAGGAGTACGGGGGGGGCGAATGAGCAGTTCTTC. It translates to CARSTGGANEQFF. The rearrangement links TRBV30 to TRBJ2-1; 8 positions match TRBD2. Germline values: CDR1 GTSNPN, CDR2 SVGIG (reference sequence). The CDR3 consists of 13 residues.

This rearrangement joins TRBV2 to TRBJ2-3, with D tentatively TRBD2 (6 bases). The CDR3 consists of 13 residues. Germline CDR1 reads SNHLY; CDR2 reads FYNNEI. V shed 7 bases and J shed 4 bases, with 12 bases lying between them. The chain's CDR3 is CASKEGHADTQYF. The CDR3 region has the DNA TGTGCCAGCAAGGAGGGCCACGCAGATACGCAGTATTTT.

The gene calls are TRBV4-3 and TRBJ2-3, with TRBD2 identical over 7 bases. Germline lookup yields CDR1 LGHNA and CDR2 YSLEER. V gave up 6 bases and J gave up 1 base; unmatched junction bases: 10. The CDR3 is 16 residues long. In nucleotides, the CDR3 is TGCGCCAGCAGTCATTCCCTAGCGGACCGCACAGATACGCAGTATTTT. Translated: CASSHSLADRTDTQYF.

This rearrangement joins TRBV25-1 to TRBJ1-2; TRBD1 matches at 7 bases. Losses at the gene ends were 7 bases for V and 4 bases for J; bases not matched to a gene: 9. This CDR3 spans 14 amino acids. Germline lookup yields CDR1 MGHDK and CDR2 SYGVNS. The CDR3 here is CASTRDSPLYGYTF. The CDR3 bases are TGTGCCAGCACCCGGGACAGCCCTCTCTATGGCTACACCTTC.

The V call is TRBV2, the J call TRBJ2-5, with 8 bases aligning to TRBD2. The J segment lost 11 bases and the V segment lost 0 bases, leaving 2 bases of the junction unmatched. This CDR3 comprises 12 residues. The germline V gene encodes CDR1 SNHLY and CDR2 FYNNEI. The CDR3 DNA follows: TGTGCCAGCAGTGAAGCGCGGGGGGAGCAGTACTTC. This sequence encodes CASSEARGEQYF.

This chain links TRBV28 with TRBJ2-7; D is unclear. Germline lookup yields CDR1 MDHEN and CDR2 SYDVKM. The CDR3 runs 14 residues. V lost 1 base and J lost 2, with 9 bases in between. The CDR3 coding sequence is TGTGCCAGCAGTTTATATGGCCTGGCCTACGAGCAGTACTTC. Amino acid sequence: CASSLYGLAYEQYF.

The rearrangement uses TRBV7-8 and TRBJ1-2, with TRBD1 matching over 9 bases. With 4 bases clipped from V and 4 bases from J, the junction kept 7 bases outside the gene matches. CDR3 length: 15 residues. Germline V CDR1 and CDR2: SGHVS, FQNEAQ. CDR3 coding DNA: TGTGCCAGCAGCTCCGGACAGGGGATTATCTATGGCTACACCTTC. Protein: CASSSGQGIIYGYTF. The entire variable domain, with the rest obtained from reference TRBV7-8 and TRBJ1-2, is as follows: GAGVSQSPRYKVAKRGQDVALRCDPISGHVSLFWYQQALGQGPEFLTYFQNEAQLDKSGLPSDRFFAERPEGSVSTLKIQRTQQEDSAVYLCASSSGQGIIYGYTFGSGTRLTVV.

The rearrangement joins TRBV2 to TRBJ1-5; D may be TRBD1 (6 bases). The length of the CDR3 is 15 residues. Germline CDR1 reads SNHLY; CDR2 reads FYNNEI. With 5 bases removed from V and 0 bases from J, the gap between germline ends came to 11 bases. CDR3 in amino acids: CASSRGAYSNQPQHF. CDR3 bases: TGTGCCAGCAGTCGGGGGGCTTATAGCAATCAGCCCCAGCATTTT.

This clone has a single count. The chain couples TRBV28 to TRBJ1-2; 9 bases line up with TRBD1. The CDR3 extends over 16 amino acids. The J segment lost 3 bases and the V segment lost 10 bases, leaving 15 bases of the junction unmatched. Germline V gene sequence: CDR1 MDHEN, CDR2 SYDVKM. The CDR3 coding sequence is TGTGCCACCCCAGCCGGACAGGGGCCTTCTTACTATGGCTACACCTTC. Protein product: CATPAGQGPSYYGYTF.

The chain recombines TRBV7-2 with TRBJ1-2; 7 bases align to TRBD1. Germline values: CDR1 SGHTA, CDR2 FQGNSA. This CDR3 comprises 15 residues. With 5 bases clipped from V and 0 bases from J, the junction kept 6 bases outside the gene matches. The DNA of the CDR3 is TGTGCCAGCAGCCGGGGGACAGTAGCTAACTATGGCTACACCTTC. This translates into CASSRGTVANYGYTF. The full variable domain, rest sourced from reference TRBV7-2 and TRBJ1-2, is GAGVSQSPSNKVTEKGKDVELRCDPISGHTALYWYRQSLGQGLEFLIYFQGNSAPDKSGLPSDRFSAERTGGSVSTLTIQRTQQEDSAVYLCASSRGTVANYGYTFGSGTRLTVV.

The chain's CDR3 is CATSRDYGTGNTGELFF. The CDR3 DNA is TGTGCCACCAGCAGAGATTATGGGACAGGCAACACCGGGGAGCTGTTTTTT. V and J are TRBV15 and TRBJ2-2, with TRBD1 matching 8 bases. Per germline, CDR1 LNHNV and CDR2 YYDKDF (reference sequence). This CDR3 has 17 residues. Losses at the gene ends were 0 bases for V and 2 bases for J; bases not matched to a gene: 5.

The chain carries TRBV9 and TRBJ1-3; 7 bases match TRBD1. The trim removed 4 bases at V and 1 base at J, leaving 5 bases unmatched. The CDR3 is 15 amino acids. Germline V gene lookup returns CDR1 SGDLS and CDR2 YYNGEE. The CDR3 coding sequence is TGTGCCAGCAGCCAATCGACAGGGTCTGGAAACACCATATATTTT. This codes for CASSQSTGSGNTIYF.